This T cell receptor (beta chain) emerged from a study of lymphopenia after photon versus proton radiotherapy. TCRdb's table, derived via immunoSEQ multiplex PCR, lists solely in-frame clones and lacks some. The sample consists of 50,000 to 75,000 clones, roughly 86% of them appearing once. Germline values: CDR1 SGHAT, CDR2 FQNNGV. CDR3 size: 14 residues. V was clipped by 5 bases and J by 6 bases; unmatched bases: 7. The sequence was collected from a man aged 35 to 55 with gastric cancer. This material consisted of peripheral blood, taken from a patient treated with photon-based radiotherapy. The chain carries TRBV11-2 and TRBJ1-2, with 9 nucleotides matching TRBD1. The CDR3 DNA follows: TGTGCCAGCAGCCTGAACAGGGGGCGGGATGGCTACACCTTC. As protein: CASSLNRGRDGYTF.